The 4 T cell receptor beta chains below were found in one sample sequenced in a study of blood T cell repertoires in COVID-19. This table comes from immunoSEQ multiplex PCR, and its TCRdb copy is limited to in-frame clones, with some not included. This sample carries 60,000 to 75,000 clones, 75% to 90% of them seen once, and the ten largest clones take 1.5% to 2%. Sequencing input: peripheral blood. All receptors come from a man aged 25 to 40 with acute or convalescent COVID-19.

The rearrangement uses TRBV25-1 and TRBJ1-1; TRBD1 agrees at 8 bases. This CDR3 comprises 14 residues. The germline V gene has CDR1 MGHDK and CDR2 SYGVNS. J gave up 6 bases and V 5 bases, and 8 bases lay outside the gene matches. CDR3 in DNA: TGTGCCAGCAGTCAACACAGGGGGGGGGCTGAAGCTTTCTTT. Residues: CASSQHRGGAEAFF.

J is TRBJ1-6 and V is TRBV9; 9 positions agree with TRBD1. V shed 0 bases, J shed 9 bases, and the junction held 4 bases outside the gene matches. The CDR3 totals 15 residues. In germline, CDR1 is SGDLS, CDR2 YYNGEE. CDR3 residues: CASSVVGQGSSPLHF. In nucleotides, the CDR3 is TGTGCCAGCAGCGTAGTGGGACAGGGTAGTTCACCCCTCCACTTT.

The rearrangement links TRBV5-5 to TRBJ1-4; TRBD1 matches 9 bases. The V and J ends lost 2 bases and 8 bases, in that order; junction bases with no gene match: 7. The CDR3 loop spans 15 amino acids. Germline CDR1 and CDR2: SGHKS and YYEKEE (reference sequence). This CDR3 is CASSFLQGAREKLFF. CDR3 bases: TGTGCCAGCAGCTTTTTACAGGGGGCAAGGGAAAAACTGTTTTTT.

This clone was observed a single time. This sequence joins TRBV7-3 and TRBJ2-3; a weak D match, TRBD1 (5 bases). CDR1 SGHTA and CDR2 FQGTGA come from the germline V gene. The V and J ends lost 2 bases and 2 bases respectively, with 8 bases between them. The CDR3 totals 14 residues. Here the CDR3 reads CASSLGAATDTQYF. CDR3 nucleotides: TGTGCCAGCAGCTTAGGGGCGGCCACAGATACGCAGTATTTT.